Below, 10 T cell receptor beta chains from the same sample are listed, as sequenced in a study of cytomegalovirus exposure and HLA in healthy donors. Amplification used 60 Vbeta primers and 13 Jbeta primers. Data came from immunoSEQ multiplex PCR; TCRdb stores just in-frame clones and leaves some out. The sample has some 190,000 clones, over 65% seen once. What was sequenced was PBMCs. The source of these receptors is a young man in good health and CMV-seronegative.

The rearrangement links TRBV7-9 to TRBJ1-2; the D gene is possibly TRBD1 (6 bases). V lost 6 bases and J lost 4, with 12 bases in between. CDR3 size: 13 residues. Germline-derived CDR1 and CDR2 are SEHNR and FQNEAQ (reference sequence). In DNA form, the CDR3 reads TGTGCCAGCAGACCTGACAGGACCTATGGCTACACCTTC. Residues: CASRPDRTYGYTF.

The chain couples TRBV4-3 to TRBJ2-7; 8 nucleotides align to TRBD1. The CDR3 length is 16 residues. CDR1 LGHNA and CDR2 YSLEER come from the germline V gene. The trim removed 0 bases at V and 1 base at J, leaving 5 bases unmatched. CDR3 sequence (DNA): TGCGCCAGCAGCCAAGACAGGGGGCCGGTTTCCTACGAGCAGTACTTC. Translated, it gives CASSQDRGPVSYEQYF.

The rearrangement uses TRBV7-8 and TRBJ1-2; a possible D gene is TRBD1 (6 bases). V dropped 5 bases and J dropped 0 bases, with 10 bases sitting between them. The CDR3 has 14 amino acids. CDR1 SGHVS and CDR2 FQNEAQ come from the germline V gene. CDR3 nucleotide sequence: TGTGCCAGCAGCATCCGGACAGCTAACTATGGCTACACCTTC. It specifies CASSIRTANYGYTF.

CDR3 amino acids: CASSAPGTGGYNEQFF. CDR3 coding DNA: TGTGCCAGTAGTGCACCCGGGACAGGGGGCTACAATGAGCAGTTCTTC. The gene calls are TRBV19 and TRBJ2-1, with TRBD1 matching 11 bases. Germline V gives CDR1 LNHDA, CDR2 SQIVND (reference sequence). The junction had 6 bases not matched to a gene; V was cut back by 5 bases and J by 3 bases. CDR3 length equals 16 residues.

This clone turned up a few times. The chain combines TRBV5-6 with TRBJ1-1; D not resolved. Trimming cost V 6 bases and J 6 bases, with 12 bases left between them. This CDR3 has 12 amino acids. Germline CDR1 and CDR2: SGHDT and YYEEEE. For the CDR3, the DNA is TGTGCCAGCACCAACCCGTCGGCTGAAGCTTTCTTT. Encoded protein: CASTNPSAEAFF.

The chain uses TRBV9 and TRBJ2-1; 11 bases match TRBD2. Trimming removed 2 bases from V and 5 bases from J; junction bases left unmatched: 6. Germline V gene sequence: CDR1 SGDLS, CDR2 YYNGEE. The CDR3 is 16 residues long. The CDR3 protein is CASSVATSGGDNEQFF. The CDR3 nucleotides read TGTGCCAGCAGCGTCGCAACTAGCGGGGGTGACAATGAGCAGTTCTTC.

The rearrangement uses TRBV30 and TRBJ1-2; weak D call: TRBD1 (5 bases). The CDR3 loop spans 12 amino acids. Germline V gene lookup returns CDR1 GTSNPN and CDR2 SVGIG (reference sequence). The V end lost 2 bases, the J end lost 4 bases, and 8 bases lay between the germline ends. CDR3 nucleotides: TGTGCCTGGAGTTGGGGGGGCTATGGCTACACCTTC. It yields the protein CAWSWGGYGYTF.

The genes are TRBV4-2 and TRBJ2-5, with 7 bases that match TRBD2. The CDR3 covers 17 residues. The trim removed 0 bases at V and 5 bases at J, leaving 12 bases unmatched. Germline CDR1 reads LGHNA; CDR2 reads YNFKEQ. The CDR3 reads CASSQDPGASGRETQYF. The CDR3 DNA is TGTGCCAGCAGCCAAGATCCCGGGGCTAGCGGACGCGAGACCCAGTACTTC.

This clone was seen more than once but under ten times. Here the CDR3 DNA reads TGTGCCAGCAGTGCTCTCGACAGGGATAATTCACCCCTCCACTTT. Translation: CASSALDRDNSPLHF. J is TRBJ1-6 and V is TRBV25-1; 7 bases agree with TRBD1. This CDR3 contains 15 residues. V lost 4 bases, J lost 5 bases, and 5 bases stayed unmatched. Germline V gives CDR1 MGHDK, CDR2 SYGVNS.

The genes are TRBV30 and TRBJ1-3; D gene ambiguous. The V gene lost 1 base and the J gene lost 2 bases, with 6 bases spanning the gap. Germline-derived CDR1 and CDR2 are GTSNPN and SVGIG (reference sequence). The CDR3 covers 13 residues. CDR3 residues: CAWSGGTGNTIYF. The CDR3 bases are TGTGCCTGGAGTGGAGGGACTGGAAACACCATATATTTT.